The following is a TCR beta chain sequence with its context. Original processing methods: Estimated nucleated cell counts came from reference gene primer amplification. The protocol was immunoSEQ multiplex PCR, while the TCRdb copy is restricted to in-frame clones and leaves out a portion. V and J calls and clone size follow that table, whereas D and trimming were derived from the DNA. The sample shows 250,000 to 300,000 clones, 85% to 90% of them seen only once. These data come from a study of blood T cell repertoires in COVID-19. With V trimmed by 3 bases and J by 0 bases, 3 bases remained unmatched. From germline, CDR1 is SGHAT and CDR2 FQNNGV. The CDR3 extends over 15 amino acids.

The sequence was obtained from a woman aged 60-75 years in a cohort exposed to, infected with or recovered from COVID-19 (not recorded which). V gene TRBV11-2 combines with J gene TRBJ2-3; 7 bases fit TRBD1. Material for sequencing was PBMCs or T cells enriched from blood (not recorded which). CDR3 in amino acids: CASSLLGGSTDTQYF. The CDR3 DNA sequence: TGTGCCAGCAGCTTGTTAGGGGGCAGCACAGATACGCAGTATTTT.